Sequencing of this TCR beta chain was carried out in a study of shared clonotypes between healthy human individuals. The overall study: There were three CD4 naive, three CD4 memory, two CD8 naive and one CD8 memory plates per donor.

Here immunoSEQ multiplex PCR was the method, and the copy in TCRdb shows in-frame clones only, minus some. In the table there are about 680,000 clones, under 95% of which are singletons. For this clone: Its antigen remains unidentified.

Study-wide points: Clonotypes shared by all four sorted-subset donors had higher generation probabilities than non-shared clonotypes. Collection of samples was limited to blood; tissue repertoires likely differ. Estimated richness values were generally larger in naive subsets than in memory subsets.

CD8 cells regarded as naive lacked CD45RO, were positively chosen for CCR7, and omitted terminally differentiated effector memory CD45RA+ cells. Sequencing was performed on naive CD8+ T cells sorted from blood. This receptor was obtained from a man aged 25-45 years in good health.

CDR3 sequence (DNA): TGTGCCAGCAGCCCGGGAGCGGGAGGGATGACCGGGGAGCTGTTTTTT. Translating gives CASSPGAGGMTGELFF. The chain couples TRBV11-2 to TRBJ2-2; 10 bases fit TRBD2. Germline V CDR1 and CDR2: SGHAT, FQNNGV. The CDR3 has 16 amino acids. Unmatched junction bases numbered 8, after V lost 5 bases and J lost 5 bases.